This entry describes one T cell receptor beta chain. The antigen it binds to is not known. No base qualities exist here, and no much larger clone lies one base off it. The sample originates from a study of cytomegalovirus exposure and HLA in healthy donors (TCRdb year 2017). Regarding the study in general: A later analysis indicated that the 120 validation repertoires were generated on the platform also employed for the 700 or so repertoires of the first cohort. The study aimed to test whether signatures of past pathogen exposure could be identified by cataloging public T cell receptors. In addition to the first cohort of 666 subjects, a separate validation cohort of 130 or so different subjects was used. To predict cytomegalovirus infection status, the study combined high-throughput TCR immunosequencing, statistical association of individual TCRs with disease status, and machine learning. Here is what the overall study found, with its caveats: A later analysis had no HLA typing for the validation cohort, so co-occurrence there was scored across all 130 or so repertoires. The classifier was reported to diagnose cytomegalovirus status with high specificity and sensitivity in both the original and validation cohorts. The authors suggested that the approach could potentially be extended to other disease states and immunological phenotypes. In the study, about 150 TCR beta chains were listed as associated with cytomegalovirus. While some public TCRs were present in many individuals, most TCR sequences turned up only very rarely across donors. In vitro tests confirmed that a few of the cytomegalovirus-associated TCR beta chains recognize cytomegalovirus antigens. A later analysis found that TCRs clustered in the first cohort also tended to co-occur in the approximately 120 validation repertoires, with 94% of cluster scores above 0.

V is trimmed back by 6 bases and J by 3 bases, and the junction contains 4 bases that no gene match accounts for. The CDR3 contains 14 residues, cysteine and phenylalanine counted. The sequence is cut down to CDR3 DNA, 42 bases in frame from base 1. The germline V gene gives CDR1 as ENHRY and CDR2 as SYGVKD. The library came from the immunoSEQ multiplex PCR assay. The study's own analysis went as follows. A statistical classification framework was built for diagnosing cytomegalovirus status from the catalog of TCR beta chain sequences. TCRdb took this table from immuneACCESS and kept in-frame rearrangements with V and J called. Such tables lack part of the clones; where checked against another copy, unresolved V genes explain under half of the gap, and the rest is unexplained. V and J calls and clone size are copied from that table; D and trimming were computed from the DNA. A total of approximately 160,000 clones appear in this sample, about 90% of them only once. The leading ten clones occupy over 2.5% of the sample.

The donors were included in the validation cohort of some 120 subjects, a group kept apart from the roughly 670-subject first cohort. The TCR was taken from a woman aged 18-35 years in good health and CMV-seropositive. Sequenced sample: PBMCs. The rearranged segments are TRBV10-3 and TRBJ2-7, with TRBD1 matching 11 junction bases. The DNA sequence reads TGTGCCATCAGCGGACAGGGGGCTCTCTACGAGCAGTACTTC. It translates as CAISGQGALYEQYF.